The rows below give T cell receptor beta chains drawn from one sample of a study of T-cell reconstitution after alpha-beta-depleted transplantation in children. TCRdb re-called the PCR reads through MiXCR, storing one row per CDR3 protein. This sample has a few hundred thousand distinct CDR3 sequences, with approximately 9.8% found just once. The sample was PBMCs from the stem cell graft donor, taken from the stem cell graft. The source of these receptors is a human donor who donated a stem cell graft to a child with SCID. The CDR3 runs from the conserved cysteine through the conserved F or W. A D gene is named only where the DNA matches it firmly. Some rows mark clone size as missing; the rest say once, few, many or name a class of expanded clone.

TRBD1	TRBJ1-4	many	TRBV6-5	TGTGCCAGCAGTTTTCGCCGGGACAGGGATGAAAAACTGTTTTTT	CASSFRRDRDEKLFF
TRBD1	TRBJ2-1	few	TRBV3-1	TGTGCCAGCAGCCAAGGAACAGGGGGGGAGCAGTTCTTC	CASSQGTGGEQFF
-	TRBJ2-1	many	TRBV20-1	TGCAGTGCTAGAGCGGACAGCCTCTCCTACAATGAGCAGTTCTTC	CSARADSLSYNEQFF
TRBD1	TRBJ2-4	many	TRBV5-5	TGTGCCAGCAGCTACCGGGACAGAATCCTTCAGTACTTC	CASSYRDRILQYF
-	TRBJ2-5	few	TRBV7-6	TGTGCCAGCAGCTCTCCGTTTCTAGGACAGCAAGAGACCCAGTACTTC	CASSSPFLGQQETQYF
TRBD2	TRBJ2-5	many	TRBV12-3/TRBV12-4	TGTGCCAGCAGTTTAGAGACTAGCGGGGGGGTGGAGACCCAGTACTTC	CASSLETSGGVETQYF
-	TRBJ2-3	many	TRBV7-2	TGTGCCAGCAGCTCCGTTAGGGGGGGTAGCACAGATACGCAGTATTTT	CASSSVRGGSTDTQYF
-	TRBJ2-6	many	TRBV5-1	TGCGCCAGCAGCACGGACTCTGGGGCCAACGTCCTGACTTTC	CASSTDSGANVLTF
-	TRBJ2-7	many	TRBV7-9	TGTGCCAGCAGCTTAGGAGGCGAGGGACCAGAAAACTACGAGCAGTACTTC	CASSLGGEGPENYEQYF
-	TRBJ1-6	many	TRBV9	TGTGCCAGCGGAGGCGGGCAGACTCATTCACCCCTCCACTTT	CASGGGQTHSPLHF
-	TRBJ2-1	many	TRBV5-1	TGCGCCAGCAGCTCGGGGGACTCACGCTCCTACAATGAGCAGTTCTTC	CASSSGDSRSYNEQFF
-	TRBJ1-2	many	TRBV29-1	TGCAGCGTCGAGTGGGGAGACTATGGCTACACCTTC	CSVEWGDYGYTF
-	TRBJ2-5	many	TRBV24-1	TGTGCCTCCGAGCGTACGTCTGACCAAGAGACCCAGTACTTC	CASERTSDQETQYF
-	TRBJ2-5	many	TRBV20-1	TGCAGTGCTAGAGCGGCAGCCGCGTACCAAGAGACCCAGTACTTC	CSARAAAAYQETQYF
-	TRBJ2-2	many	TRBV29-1	TGCAGCGTATGGGCAGGAAGGGCCGGGGAGCTGTTTTTT	CSVWAGRAGELFF
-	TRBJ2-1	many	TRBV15	TGTGCCACCAGCAGATTATCAACCGGGGTCAATGAGCAGTTCTTC	CATSRLSTGVNEQFF
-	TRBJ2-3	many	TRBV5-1	TGCGCCAGCAGCCTAGAACCAACCTCAGATACGCAGTATTTT	CASSLEPTSDTQYF
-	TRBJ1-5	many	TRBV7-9	TGTGCCGTGGAGAGGGGGTACAATCAGCCCCAGCATTTT	CAVERGYNQPQHF
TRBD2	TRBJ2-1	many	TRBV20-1	TGCAGTGCTAGATTCGTGGGGGGGAATGAGCAGTTCTTC	CSARFVGGNEQFF
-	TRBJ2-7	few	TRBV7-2	TGTGCCAGCAGCCCCGGGATCTTAGGCAACTACGAGCAGTACTTC	CASSPGILGNYEQYF
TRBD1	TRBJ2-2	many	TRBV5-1	TGCGCCAGCAGCTTGATACAGGGGGGCACCGGGGAGCTGTTTTTT	CASSLIQGGTGELFF
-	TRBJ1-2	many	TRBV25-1	TGTGCCAGCAGTGAATTGGGGGGAGGGCATGGCTACACCTTC	CASSELGGGHGYTF
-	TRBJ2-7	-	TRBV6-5	TGTGCCAGCAGTTACTCCGGATTTACCAGGGCCGGTTCCTACGAGCAGTACTTC	CASSYSGFTRAGSYEQYF
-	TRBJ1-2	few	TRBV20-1	TGCAGTGCCTCATGGGAGGACGGTAACTATGGCTACACCTTC	CSASWEDGNYGYTF
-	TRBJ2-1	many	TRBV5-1	TGCGCCAGCAGTGTCCGGGGTAGCTCCTACAATGAGCAGTTCTTC	CASSVRGSSYNEQFF
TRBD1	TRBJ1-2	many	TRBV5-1	TGCGCCAGCAGCGGAGACAGGGGCTTAGCCTACACCTTC	CASSGDRGLAYTF
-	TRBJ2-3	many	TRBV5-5	TGTGCCAGCAGCTTGGTGGACTCACGGCGATGGACAGATACGCAGTATTTT	CASSLVDSRRWTDTQYF
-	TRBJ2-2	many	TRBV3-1	TGTGCCAGCAGCCAAGATCGGGGGACCCCAGCCGGGGAGCTGTTTTTT	CASSQDRGTPAGELFF
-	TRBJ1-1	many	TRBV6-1	TGTGCCAGCAATACAAGAAAGGGGAGCACTGAAGCTTTCTTT	CASNTRKGSTEAFF
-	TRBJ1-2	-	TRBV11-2	TGTGCCAGCAGCCCACCTTATCTCAGGGACTATGGCTACACCTTC	CASSPPYLRDYGYTF
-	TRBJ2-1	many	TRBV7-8	TGTGCCAGCAGCTTATCCCGACGCGGGTCCTACAATGAGCAGTTCTTC	CASSLSRRGSYNEQFF
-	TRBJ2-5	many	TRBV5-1	TGCGCCAGCAGCTTGGATTCTTCAGGCGGAGAGACCCAGTACTTC	CASSLDSSGGETQYF
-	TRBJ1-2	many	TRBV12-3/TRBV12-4	TGTGCCAGCAGTCCCGGGGCAGGGGCTAACTATGGCTACACCTTC	CASSPGAGANYGYTF